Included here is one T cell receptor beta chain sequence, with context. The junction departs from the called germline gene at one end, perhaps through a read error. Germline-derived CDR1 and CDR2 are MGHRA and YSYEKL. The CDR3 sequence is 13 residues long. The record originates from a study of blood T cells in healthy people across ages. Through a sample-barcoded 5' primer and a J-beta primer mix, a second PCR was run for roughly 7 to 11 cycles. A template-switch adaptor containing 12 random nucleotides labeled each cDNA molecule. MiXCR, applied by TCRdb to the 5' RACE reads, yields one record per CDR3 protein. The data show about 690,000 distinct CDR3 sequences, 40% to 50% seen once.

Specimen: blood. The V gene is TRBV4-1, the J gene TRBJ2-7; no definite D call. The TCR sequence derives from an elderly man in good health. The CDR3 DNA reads TGCGCCAGCAGCCAGCTACTCTCCCACGAGCAGTACTTC. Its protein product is CASSQLLSHEQYF.